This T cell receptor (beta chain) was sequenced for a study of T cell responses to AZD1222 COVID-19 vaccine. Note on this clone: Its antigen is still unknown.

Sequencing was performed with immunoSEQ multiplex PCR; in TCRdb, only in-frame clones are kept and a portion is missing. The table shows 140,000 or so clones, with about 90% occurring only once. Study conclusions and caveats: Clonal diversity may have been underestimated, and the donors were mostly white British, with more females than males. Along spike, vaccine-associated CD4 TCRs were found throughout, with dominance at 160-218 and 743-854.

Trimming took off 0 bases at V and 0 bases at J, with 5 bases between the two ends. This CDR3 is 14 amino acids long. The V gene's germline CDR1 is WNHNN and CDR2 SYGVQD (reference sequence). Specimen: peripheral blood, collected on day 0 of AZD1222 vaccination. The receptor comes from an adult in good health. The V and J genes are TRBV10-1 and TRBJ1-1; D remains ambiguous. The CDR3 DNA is TGCGCCAGCAGTGAGTCGATCCTGAACACTGAAGCTTTCTTT. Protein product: CASSESILNTEAFF.